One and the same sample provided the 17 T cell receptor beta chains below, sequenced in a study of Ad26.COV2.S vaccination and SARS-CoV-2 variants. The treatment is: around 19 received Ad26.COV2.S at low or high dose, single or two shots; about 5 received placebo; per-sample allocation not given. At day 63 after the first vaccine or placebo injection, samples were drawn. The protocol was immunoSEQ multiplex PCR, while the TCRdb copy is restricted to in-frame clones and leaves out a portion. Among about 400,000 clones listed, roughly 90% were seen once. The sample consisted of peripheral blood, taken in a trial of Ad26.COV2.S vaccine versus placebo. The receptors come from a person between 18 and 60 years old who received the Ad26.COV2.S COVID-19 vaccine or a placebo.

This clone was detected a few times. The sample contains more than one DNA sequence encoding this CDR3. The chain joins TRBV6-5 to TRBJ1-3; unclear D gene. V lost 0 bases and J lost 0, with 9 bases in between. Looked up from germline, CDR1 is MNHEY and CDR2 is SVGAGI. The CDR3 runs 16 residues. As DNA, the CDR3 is TGTGCCAGCAGTTACTCGCCATCACTCTCTGGAAACACCATATATTTT. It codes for CASSYSPSLSGNTIYF.

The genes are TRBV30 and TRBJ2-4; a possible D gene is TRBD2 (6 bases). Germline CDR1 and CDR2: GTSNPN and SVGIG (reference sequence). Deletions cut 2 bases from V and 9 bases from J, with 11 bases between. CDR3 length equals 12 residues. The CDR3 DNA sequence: TGTGCCTGGAGTTCGGGGGTAGGCATTCAGTACTTC. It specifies CAWSSGVGIQYF.

CDR3 sequence: CASRNRQKPYEQYF. The CDR3 DNA reads TGTGCCAGCAGGAATAGACAGAAACCCTACGAGCAGTACTTC. This chain links TRBV27 with TRBJ2-7; D may be TRBD1 (5 bases). This CDR3 region has 14 residues. With 6 bases removed from V and 2 bases from J, the gap between germline ends came to 14 bases. Germline V lookup: CDR1 MNHEY, CDR2 SMNVEV (reference sequence).

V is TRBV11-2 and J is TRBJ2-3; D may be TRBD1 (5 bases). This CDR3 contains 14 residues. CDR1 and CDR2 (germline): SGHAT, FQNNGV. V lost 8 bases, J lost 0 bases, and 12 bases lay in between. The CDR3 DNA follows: TGTGCCAGCCGACCAAGGGGTAGCACAGATACGCAGTATTTT. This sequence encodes CASRPRGSTDTQYF.

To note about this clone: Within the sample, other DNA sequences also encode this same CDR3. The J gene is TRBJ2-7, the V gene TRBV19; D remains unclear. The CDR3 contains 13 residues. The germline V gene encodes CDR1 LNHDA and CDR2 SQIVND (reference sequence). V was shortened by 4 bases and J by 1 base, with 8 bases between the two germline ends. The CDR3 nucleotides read TGTGCCAGTAGTAATGGTCCTTCCTACGAGCAGTACTTC. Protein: CASSNGPSYEQYF.

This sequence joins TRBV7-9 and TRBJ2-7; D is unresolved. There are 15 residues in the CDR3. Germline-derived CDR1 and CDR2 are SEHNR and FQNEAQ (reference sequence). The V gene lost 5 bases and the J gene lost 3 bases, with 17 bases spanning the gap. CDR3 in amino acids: CASSPQKGAIYEQYF. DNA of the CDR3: TGTGCCAGCAGCCCCCAGAAGGGTGCCATCTACGAGCAGTACTTC.

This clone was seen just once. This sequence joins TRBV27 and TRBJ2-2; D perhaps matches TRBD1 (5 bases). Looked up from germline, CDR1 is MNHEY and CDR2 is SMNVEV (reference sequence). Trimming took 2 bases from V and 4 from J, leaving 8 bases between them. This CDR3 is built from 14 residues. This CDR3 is CASSLTGSTGELFF. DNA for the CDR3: TGTGCCAGCAGTTTAACAGGATCCACCGGGGAGCTGTTTTTT.

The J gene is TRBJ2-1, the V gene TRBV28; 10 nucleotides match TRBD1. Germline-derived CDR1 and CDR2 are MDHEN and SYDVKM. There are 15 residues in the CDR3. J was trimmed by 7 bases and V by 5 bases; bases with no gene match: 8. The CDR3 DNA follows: TGTGCCAGCAGTATCCGGGACAGGGGACTAAATGAGCAGTTCTTC. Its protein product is CASSIRDRGLNEQFF.

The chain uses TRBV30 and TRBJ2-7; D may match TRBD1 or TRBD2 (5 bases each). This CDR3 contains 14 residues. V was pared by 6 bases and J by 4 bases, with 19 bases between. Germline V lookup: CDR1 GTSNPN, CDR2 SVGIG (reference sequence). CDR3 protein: CACLKKGTPYEQYF. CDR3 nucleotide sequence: TGTGCCTGCCTCAAAAAGGGGACCCCATACGAGCAGTACTTC.

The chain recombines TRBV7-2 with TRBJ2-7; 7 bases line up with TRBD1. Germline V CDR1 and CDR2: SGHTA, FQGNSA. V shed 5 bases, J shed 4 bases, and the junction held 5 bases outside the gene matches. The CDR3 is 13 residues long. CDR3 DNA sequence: TGTGCCAGCAGCCGGGACAGATCGTACGAGCAGTACTTC. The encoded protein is CASSRDRSYEQYF.

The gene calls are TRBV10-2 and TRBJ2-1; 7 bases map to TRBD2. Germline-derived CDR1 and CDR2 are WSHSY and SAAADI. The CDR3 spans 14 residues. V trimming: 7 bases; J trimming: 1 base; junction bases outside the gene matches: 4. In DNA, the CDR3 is TGCGCCAGCACCGGGGGGTTGTCCTACAATGAGCAGTTCTTC. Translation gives CASTGGLSYNEQFF.

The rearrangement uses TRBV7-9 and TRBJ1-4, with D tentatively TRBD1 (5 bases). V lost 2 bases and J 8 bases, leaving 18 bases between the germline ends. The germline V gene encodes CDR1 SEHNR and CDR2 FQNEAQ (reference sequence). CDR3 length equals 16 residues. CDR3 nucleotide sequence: TGTGCCAGCAGCTTATCGTATGGACCCGGGGGGGAAAAACTGTTTTTT. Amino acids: CASSLSYGPGGEKLFF.

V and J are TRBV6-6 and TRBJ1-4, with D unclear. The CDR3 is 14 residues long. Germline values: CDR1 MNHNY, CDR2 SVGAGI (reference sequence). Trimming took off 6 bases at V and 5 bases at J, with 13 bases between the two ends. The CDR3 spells CASSPLRSNEKLFF. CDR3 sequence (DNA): TGTGCCAGCAGCCCCCTACGCTCAAATGAAAAACTGTTTTTT.

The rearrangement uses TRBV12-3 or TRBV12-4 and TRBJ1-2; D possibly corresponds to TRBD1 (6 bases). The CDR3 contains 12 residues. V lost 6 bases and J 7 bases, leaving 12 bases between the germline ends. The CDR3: CASSLNRAGYTF. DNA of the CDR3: TGTGCCAGCAGCCTTAACAGGGCTGGCTACACCTTC.

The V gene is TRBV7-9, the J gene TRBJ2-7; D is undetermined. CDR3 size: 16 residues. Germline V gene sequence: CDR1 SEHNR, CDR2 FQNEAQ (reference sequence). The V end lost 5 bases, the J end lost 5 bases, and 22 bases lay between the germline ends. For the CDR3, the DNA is TGTGCCAGCAGCCGTCCTTCAATCGTAGGTTGGGACGAGCAGTACTTC. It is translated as CASSRPSIVGWDEQYF.

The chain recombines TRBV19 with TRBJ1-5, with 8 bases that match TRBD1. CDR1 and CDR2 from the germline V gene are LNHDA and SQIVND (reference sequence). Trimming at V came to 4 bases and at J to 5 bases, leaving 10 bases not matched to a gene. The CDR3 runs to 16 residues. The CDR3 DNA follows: TGTGCCAGTAGTACTCCCTACAGGGGGAGAGATCAGCCCCAGCATTTT. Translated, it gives CASSTPYRGRDQPQHF.

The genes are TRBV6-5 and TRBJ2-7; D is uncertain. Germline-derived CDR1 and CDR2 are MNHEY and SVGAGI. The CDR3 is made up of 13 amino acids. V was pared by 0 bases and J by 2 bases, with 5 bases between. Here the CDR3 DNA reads TGTGCCAGCAGTTACTCCAGAGCCTACGAGCAGTACTTC. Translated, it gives CASSYSRAYEQYF.